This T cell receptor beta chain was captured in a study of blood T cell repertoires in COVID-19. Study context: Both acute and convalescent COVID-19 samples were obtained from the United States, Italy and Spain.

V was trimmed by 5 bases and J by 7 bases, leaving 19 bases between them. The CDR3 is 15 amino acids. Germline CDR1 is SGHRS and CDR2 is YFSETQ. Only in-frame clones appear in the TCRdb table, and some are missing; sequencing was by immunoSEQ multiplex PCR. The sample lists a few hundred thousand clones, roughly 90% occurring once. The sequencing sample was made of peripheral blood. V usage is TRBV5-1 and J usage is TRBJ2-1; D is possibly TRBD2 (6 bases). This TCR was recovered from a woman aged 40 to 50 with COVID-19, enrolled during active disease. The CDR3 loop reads CASRGRLEGVNEQFF. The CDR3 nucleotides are TGCGCCAGCAGGGGGCGACTAGAGGGTGTTAATGAGCAGTTCTTC.